The sequence of this TCR beta chain was determined in a study of blood T cell repertoires in COVID-19. Original data processing: Estimation of nucleated cell counts was performed using reference gene primer amplification. Using immunoSEQ multiplex PCR, the repertoire was profiled, and TCRdb retains in-frame clones only, with some absent. V and J calls plus clone size are reproduced from that table; the DNA served to infer D and trimming. This sample has 350,000 to 400,000 clones; about 90% occur once, and the top ten carry around 1.9%. Germline V gives CDR1 SNHLY, CDR2 FYNNEI. V shed 8 bases and J 4 bases; nucleotides not matched to a gene: 7. This CDR3 has 13 amino acids.

The V and J genes are TRBV2 and TRBJ2-7, with 8 bases that match TRBD1. Sequencing input: PBMCs or T cells enriched from blood (not recorded which). The TCR sequence derives from a man aged 40-49 years in a cohort exposed to, infected with or recovered from COVID-19 (not recorded which). CDR3 protein: CASCLDRDYEQYF. CDR3 DNA sequence: TGTGCCAGCTGTTTGGACAGGGATTACGAGCAGTACTTC.